This T cell receptor beta chain was recovered during a study of early stage breast cancer tumors. The CDR3 loop spans 13 amino acids. Germline V gene sequence: CDR1 SGHAT, CDR2 FQNNGV. The V end lost 5 bases, the J end lost 4 bases, and 11 bases lay between the germline ends. Here immunoSEQ multiplex PCR was the method, and the copy in TCRdb shows in-frame clones only, minus some. The profile shows about 31,000 clones, more than 65% of them singletons. This clonotype was sampled from a person aged 30-39 years with breast cancer. The chain recombines TRBV11-2 with TRBJ2-5; perhaps TRBD1 as D (5 bases). The specimen sequenced was breast tumor tissue. CDR3 in amino acids: CASSPRQRETQYF. The CDR3 DNA is TGTGCCAGCAGCCCAAGACAGAGAGAGACCCAGTACTTC.